A selection of T cell receptor beta chains follows, all from one sample in a study of blood T cell repertoires in COVID-19. The data were produced by immunoSEQ multiplex PCR, yet TCRdb's version contains in-frame clones alone and is incomplete. The data contain almost 85,000 clones, approximately 90% of them singletons. Sequencing used PBMCs or T cells enriched from blood (not recorded which). Every receptor here comes from a woman in her fifties or sixties with acute COVID-19. Both conserved end residues are part of each CDR3. The D gene is left open where the match is weak. Where a row states a size, it is once, few, many or the class of an expanded clone; other rows omit it.

D	V	J	size	CDR3	DNA
.	TRBV6-2/TRBV6-3	TRBJ1-3	.	CASSYPKLSGNTIYF	TGTGCCAGCAGTTATCCAAAACTATCTGGAAACACCATATATTTT
.	TRBV15	TRBJ2-5	.	CATSRDPGTQETQYF	TGTGCCACCAGCAGAGATCCCGGTACCCAAGAGACCCAGTACTTC
.	TRBV19	TRBJ2-1	.	CASSLYGRTRYENEQFF	TGTGCCAGTAGTCTATATGGGAGGACCCGGTATGAAAATGAGCAGTTCTTC
.	TRBV25-1	TRBJ2-6	.	CASSETWGKSGANVLTF	TGTGCCAGCAGTGAAACATGGGGCAAATCTGGGGCCAACGTCCTGACTTTC
.	TRBV20-1	TRBJ1-5	.	CSASSISRYSNQPQHF	TGCAGTGCTAGTAGCATTTCCCGTTATAGCAATCAGCCCCAGCATTTT
.	TRBV23-1	TRBJ1-5	.	CASSQSGWRNQPQHF	TGCGCCAGCAGTCAATCTGGCTGGCGCAATCAGCCCCAGCATTTT
TRBD1	TRBV6-5	TRBJ1-2	.	CASRKTGEGGYTF	TGTGCCAGCAGAAAAACAGGGGAAGGAGGCTACACCTTC
TRBD1	TRBV18	TRBJ1-1	.	CASSPETGDTEAFF	TGTGCCAGCTCACCGGAGACAGGGGACACTGAAGCTTTCTTT
.	TRBV5-1	TRBJ2-7	.	CASSLSSQGRYLASYEQYF	TGCGCCAGCAGCCTGTCCTCCCAGGGGCGTTACCTCGCCAGCTACGAGCAGTACTTC
.	TRBV4-3	TRBJ1-4	.	CASSQDRFGNEKLFF	TGCGCCAGCAGCCAAGACAGGTTCGGTAATGAAAAACTGTTTTTT
TRBD2	TRBV11-2	TRBJ2-7	.	CASSPSGGGGYEQYF	TGTGCCAGCAGCCCCTCGGGCGGGGGAGGCTACGAGCAGTACTTC
.	TRBV18	TRBJ1-4	.	CASSHDSATNEKLFF	TGTGCCAGCTCACACGACAGTGCAACTAATGAAAAACTGTTTTTT
TRBD1	TRBV5-8	TRBJ1-1	.	CASITGQGNTEAFF	TGTGCCAGCATCACGGGACAGGGAAACACTGAAGCTTTCTTT
.	TRBV6-4	TRBJ1-6	once	CASSVTVNSPLHF	TGTGCCAGCAGTGTAACAGTGAATTCACCCCTCCACTTT
.	TRBV2	TRBJ1-3	.	CASSQNHGLRRGNTIYF	TGTGCCAGCAGTCAAAATCACGGACTCCGAAGGGGAAACACCATATATTTT
.	TRBV5-4	TRBJ2-7	.	CASSLGGDRRSYEQYF	TGTGCCAGCAGCTTGGGGGGGGACCGACGGTCCTACGAGCAGTACTTC
TRBD1	TRBV7-8	TRBJ2-5	once	CASSRRTGLETQYF	TGTGCCAGCAGCAGACGGACAGGATTGGAGACCCAGTACTTC
TRBD1	TRBV2	TRBJ2-3	.	CASRTGADTQYF	TGTGCCAGCAGGACAGGGGCAGATACGCAGTATTTT
TRBD1	TRBV25-1	TRBJ1-2	.	CASRRQGADGYTF	TGTGCCAGCCGTAGACAGGGGGCGGATGGCTACACCTTC
.	TRBV6-1	TRBJ1-2	.	CASSEGQHYGYTF	TGTGCCAGCAGTGAAGGACAACACTATGGCTACACCTTC
.	TRBV6-2/TRBV6-3	TRBJ2-2	.	CASSYSPGRGTGELFF	TGTGCCAGCAGTTACTCCCCCGGCAGGGGTACCGGGGAGCTGTTTTTT
TRBD1	TRBV6-5	TRBJ1-1	few	CASRATGGGLTEAFF	TGTGCCAGCAGAGCAACAGGGGGCGGATTAACTGAAGCTTTCTTT
.	TRBV5-5	TRBJ2-7	.	CASSSQLTYEQYF	TGTGCCAGCAGCTCCCAGTTGACCTACGAGCAGTACTTC
.	TRBV5-1	TRBJ2-7	.	CASSIGTSYEQYF	TGCGCCAGCAGCATCGGGACTTCCTACGAGCAGTACTTC
.	TRBV29-1	TRBJ2-1	.	CSGTNYFLGQFF	TGCAGCGGGACTAACTACTTCCTAGGGCAGTTCTTC
.	TRBV6-2/TRBV6-3	TRBJ2-5	.	CASSRGEQETQYF	TGTGCCAGCAGTCGCGGGGAGCAAGAGACCCAGTACTTC
.	TRBV7-6	TRBJ2-3	.	CASSPQGRSTDTQYF	TGTGCCAGCAGCCCACAGGGGAGGAGCACAGATACGCAGTATTTT
TRBD2	TRBV29-1	TRBJ2-3	.	CSVDLGGTPADTQYF	TGCAGCGTTGACCTGGGGGGGACCCCCGCAGATACGCAGTATTTT
TRBD1	TRBV4-1	TRBJ1-1	.	CASSQGDSLNTEAFF	TGCGCCAGCAGCCAAGGGGACAGCCTGAACACTGAAGCTTTCTTT
.	TRBV3-1/TRBV3-2	TRBJ2-4	once	CASSQVLLAKNIQYF	TGTGCCAGCAGCCAAGTCCTTCTAGCCAAAAACATTCAGTACTTC
.	TRBV12-5	TRBJ2-2	.	CASGLLRVRVLSTGELFF	TGTGCTAGTGGGCTGCTACGAGTTCGGGTGTTAAGCACCGGGGAGCTGTTTTTT
.	TRBV7-9	TRBJ2-7	.	CASSSNRDTDPYEQYF	TGTGCCAGCAGCTCGAACCGGGACACGGACCCCTACGAGCAGTACTTC
.	TRBV10-1	TRBJ1-5	.	CASSDEAEADSNQPQHF	TGCGCCAGCAGTGACGAGGCAGAAGCAGATAGCAATCAGCCCCAGCATTTT
TRBD2	TRBV7-2	TRBJ2-7	.	CASKGGLAGDEQYF	TGTGCCAGCAAGGGGGGCCTAGCGGGAGACGAGCAGTACTTC
TRBD1	TRBV16	TRBJ2-7	.	CASSSPRQGVLWVYEQYF	TGTGCCAGCAGTTCGCCGAGACAGGGTGTTTTATGGGTATACGAGCAGTACTTC
.	TRBV18	TRBJ2-7	.	CASSPSRVHSYEQYF	TGTGCCAGCTCACCGTCACGGGTTCACTCCTACGAGCAGTACTTC
TRBD2	TRBV6-5	TRBJ2-2	.	CASTPGAGGGGELFF	TGTGCCAGCACCCCGGGGGCGGGAGGAGGCGGGGAGCTGTTTTTT
.	TRBV6-1	TRBJ2-1	.	CASSELGRSSYNEQFF	TGTGCCAGCAGTGAACTGGGGCGGAGCTCCTACAATGAGCAGTTCTTC
TRBD1	TRBV10-3	TRBJ2-7	.	CAISEGTGGYEQYF	TGTGCCATCAGTGAAGGGACAGGCGGATACGAGCAGTACTTC
TRBD1	TRBV18	TRBJ1-1	.	CASSPSGTGRGNTEAFF	TGTGCCAGCTCACCTTCCGGGACAGGGAGGGGTAACACTGAAGCTTTCTTT
TRBD1	TRBV25-1	TRBJ1-3	once	CASSEYRDRYSGNTIYF	TGTGCCAGCAGTGAATATAGGGACAGATACTCTGGAAACACCATATATTTT
.	TRBV6-5	TRBJ2-2	.	CASRGLFPGELFF	TGTGCCAGCAGGGGACTGTTCCCCGGGGAGCTGTTTTTT
TRBD1	TRBV6-5	TRBJ2-7	once	CASTRTGGSLYEQYF	TGTGCCAGCACCCGGACAGGGGGCTCTCTCTACGAGCAGTACTTC
.	TRBV27	TRBJ2-5	.	CASSPLTVYQETQYF	TGTGCCAGCAGTCCCCTCACAGTTTACCAAGAGACCCAGTACTTC
TRBD1	TRBV29-1	TRBJ1-6	once	CSVAGTGDNSPLHF	TGCAGCGTGGCCGGGACAGGGGATAATTCACCCCTCCACTTT
.	TRBV19	TRBJ1-2	few	CASSMGEGSPVSYTF	TGTGCCAGTAGTATGGGGGAGGGTTCGCCGGTAAGCTACACCTTC
.	TRBV19	TRBJ2-7	.	CASSKGRASYEQYF	TGTGCCAGTAGTAAAGGCAGGGCCTCCTACGAGCAGTACTTC
TRBD2	TRBV5-3	TRBJ2-2	.	CARSWSSGLAGNVGTGELFF	TGTGCCAGAAGCTGGAGCTCGGGACTAGCGGGAAACGTGGGCACCGGGGAGCTGTTTTTT
TRBD1	TRBV7-9	TRBJ1-2	.	CASSYIDRGYGYTF	TGTGCCAGCAGCTATATAGACAGGGGGTATGGCTACACCTTC
TRBD1	TRBV30	TRBJ1-1	few	CAWSQGAEAFF	TGTGCCTGGTCACAGGGGGCTGAAGCTTTCTTT
.	TRBV19	TRBJ2-1	.	CASSISPRKITTPNDYEQFF	TGTGCCAGTAGTATATCACCCCGAAAAATAACAACCCCTAATGACTATGAGCAGTTCTTC